This entry describes one TCR beta chain. The record originates from a study of blood T cell repertoires in COVID-19. Across the whole study: There were acute and convalescent COVID-19 samples, and they came from the United States, Italy and Spain.

Clones were sequenced by immunoSEQ multiplex PCR, and TCRdb holds only the in-frame ones, with some missing. Found here are about 430,000 clones, roughly 90% of them singletons; the top ten hold roughly 0.97%. CDR1 and CDR2 (germline): SGHVS, FQNEAQ. The CDR3 runs to 13 residues. V was cut by 2 bases and J by 5 bases, with 7 bases left in between. V is TRBV7-8 and J is TRBJ1-5, with D possibly TRBD1 on 5 matching bases. The sequence came from a woman in her 30s with acute COVID-19. The material sequenced was PBMCs or T cells enriched from blood (not recorded which). The CDR3 is CASSLSGHQPQHF. CDR3 bases: TGTGCCAGCAGCTTATCAGGGCATCAGCCCCAGCATTTT.